Only a few counts were recorded for the clone carrying this TCR beta chain. Its antigen remains unknown. These data come from a study of T-cell reconstitution after alpha-beta-depleted transplantation in children. General study results and limits: Among T cells one year after transplant, newly produced cells accounted for most counts and diversity. Day-60 TCRbeta diversity that was high in some patients was derived from surviving recipient T cells and thymic progenitors. Several hundred expanded graft clones reportedly were the source of alpha-beta T cells about two months after transplant.

Trimming stripped 3 bases from V and 5 bases from J, with 8 bases between. The germline V gene has CDR1 MNHEY and CDR2 SVGAGI. This CDR3 comprises 13 residues. It was with unique molecular identifiers that the TCRbeta library was prepared. In TCRdb, the PCR reads were re-called with MiXCR into one record per CDR3 protein. Counted here are around 960,000 distinct CDR3 sequences, around 30% occurring once; the ten biggest clones make up about 28%. This receptor was taken from a boy in the first two years of life who had a stem cell transplant for SCID, so the T cells may come from the graft donor. The sequencing used PBMCs, mostly from graft donor cells, collected 360 days after TCRalphabeta/CD19-depleted stem cell transplant. This chain links TRBV6-5 with TRBJ2-1; D remains ambiguous. This chain's CDR3 is CASSYRLDNEQFF. The CDR3 DNA follows: TGTGCCAGCAGTTATCGGTTGGACAATGAGCAGTTCTTC.